This entry describes one TCR beta chain. The antigen it binds to is not known. Base qualities are not at hand, and no much larger clone is one base apart. The trim is 2 bases for V and 4 bases for J, with a gap of 14 bases between the germline ends. The germline V gene (reference sequence) supplies CDR1 MNHNY and CDR2 SVGAGI. Measured from the cysteine to the phenylalanine, the CDR3 is 15 residues long. Only the CDR3 region is kept as DNA, spanning 45 bases read in frame from base 1. The library was produced with 5' RACE. The sequencing machine was an Illumina HiSeq 2500. A second PCR of roughly 7 to 11 cycles was performed with a sample-barcoded 5' primer and a J-beta primer mix. A template-switch 5' adaptor carrying 12 random nucleotides introduced a unique molecular identifier onto each TCR beta cDNA molecule. At least 2.5 million CDR3-containing paired-end reads were obtained from each sample. First-strand cDNA synthesis was performed from all RNA using the Mint cDNA synthesis kit, with priming by a TRBC-specific oligonucleotide. Following uracil-DNA glycosylase treatment, a first 18-cycle PCR with universal primers M1SS and BC2_uni_R was performed on all cDNA. In the source study's methods: For normalization, 1 million high-quality reads were randomly selected from each sample, with every read carrying a distinct molecular identifier. Reads with shared molecular identifiers were discarded instead of being binned into consensus sequences. MiTCR, with a Q25 quality threshold and the strictest error-elimination algorithm, was used for CDR3 identification, clonotype clustering and error correction. A nonparametric unseen species model using Euler transformation provided a lower-bound estimate of total TCR beta diversity. TCRdb redid the processing of the public reads, applying fastp at Q25 and MiXCR, and retained in-frame beta chains. Records with the same CDR3 protein are collapsed into one entry carrying the most frequent genes and DNA. The V and J calls follow TCRdb's processing rather than the paper's. The sample table holds about 830,000 distinct CDR3 sequences, of which roughly 64% were seen once. The ten largest clones represent about 20% of the sample.

Systemically healthy Caucasian individuals from Russia, around 39 in total and aged about 6 to 100 years, were included as donors. Each donor gave ten milliliters of peripheral blood, collected into EDTA-treated Vacutainer tubes. PBMCs were isolated by Ficoll-Paque density-gradient centrifugation, with at least 6 million obtained per sample. Total RNA was extracted from PBMCs with Trizol reagent, with at least 5 micrograms obtained per sample. The percentages of naive CD45RAhigh/CD27high T cells were determined by flow cytometry on a PBMC aliquot from every donor. This sample is drawn from a study of blood T cells in healthy people across ages (dated by TCRdb to the mid-2010s). The study in broad terms: In model experiments, template switching captured about one uniquely barcoded TCR beta cDNA molecule for every two T cells. Donors of different ages were randomly distributed across sequencing lanes to avoid experimental bias. Age-related changes in TCR beta repertoire diversity were measured in the study by deep sequencing normalized with unique cDNA molecular identifiers. Four age groups were formed from the donors: young (average approximately 17 years), middle-aged (approximately 40), aged (62) and long-lived (roughly 88). The study analyzed two additional independent replicas of 1 million unique cDNA reads from the same blood draw for two donors, one aged 18 to 30 and one aged 80 or older.

Overall study outcomes, separate from this receptor: Since profiling was done on bulk unsorted PBMCs, naive and antigen-experienced compartments could not be conclusively compared. Estimates of total diversity based on one million sequenced T cells were regarded as lower bounds and as underestimates. As age increased, observed TCR beta diversity per million T cells dropped in a roughly linear way, and a significant reduction was already evident by age approximately 40. There was a strong correlation between observed TCR beta diversity and the percentage of naive T cells measured by flow cytometry. The CMV infection status of donors was not known, potentially confounding age-related changes in expanded clonotypes. The long-lived group showed more naive CD4+ T cells, fewer expanded clones and increased TCR diversity than the aged group, suggesting age selection.

The chain is made from TRBV6-6 and TRBJ1-2, with an unclear D gene assignment. The specimen was blood. This receptor was obtained from a man aged 25-45 years in good health. The DNA is as follows: TGTGCCAGCAGTTACGCCGAGGAGTTTACCTATGGCTACACCTTC. It encodes CASSYAEEFTYGYTF.